This is a list of T cell receptor beta chains from one sample in a study of human T cells and chemical hapten exposure. TCRdb re-derived calls from the RACE reads in MiXCR, one entry per CDR3 protein. The sample yields 180,000 or so distinct CDR3 sequences, about 22% seen once. The sequences come from whole blood, collected in connection with sensitization to the hapten diphenylcyclopropenone (DPC). All receptors come from a woman aged 40 to 55 with alopecia areata. Some clones in this sample may be carry-over from other donors' samples. CDR3s include the opening cysteine and the closing phenylalanine or tryptophan. Each record gives: V gene, clone size, CDR3 length, J gene, CDR3 protein. Only part of the rows carry a size: once, few, many, or a class if the clone is expanded.

v_call: TRBV28
clone_size: .
cdr3_length: 17
j_call: TRBJ2-6
cdr3_aa: CASSFAGDFSGANVLTF

v_call: TRBV5-1
clone_size: .
cdr3_length: 16
j_call: TRBJ2-7
cdr3_aa: CASSPQAARRGYEQYF

v_call: TRBV6-5
clone_size: few
cdr3_length: 15
j_call: TRBJ2-4
cdr3_aa: CASSNPAGGENIQYF

v_call: TRBV5-1
clone_size: .
cdr3_length: 15
j_call: TRBJ2-1
cdr3_aa: CASSLVVGGYNEQFF

v_call: TRBV27
clone_size: few
cdr3_length: 17
j_call: TRBJ2-2
cdr3_aa: CASKPRSAGTNTGELFF

v_call: TRBV6-2/TRBV6-3
clone_size: .
cdr3_length: 14
j_call: TRBJ2-1
cdr3_aa: CASSRTGGPYEQFF

v_call: TRBV10-3
clone_size: few
cdr3_length: 15
j_call: TRBJ2-3
cdr3_aa: CAIRWGEADTDTQYF

v_call: TRBV5-1
clone_size: .
cdr3_length: 16
j_call: TRBJ1-2
cdr3_aa: CASSPGATAGGHGYTF

v_call: TRBV6-5
clone_size: few
cdr3_length: 16
j_call: TRBJ2-1
cdr3_aa: CASSSGLANGNNEQFF

v_call: TRBV20-1
clone_size: few
cdr3_length: 15
j_call: TRBJ2-3
cdr3_aa: CSARAVATQLDTQYF

v_call: TRBV20-1
clone_size: .
cdr3_length: 16
j_call: TRBJ2-3
cdr3_aa: CSARPIGGFGGDTQYF

v_call: TRBV28
clone_size: .
cdr3_length: 15
j_call: TRBJ1-2
cdr3_aa: CASSFPLGQGYGYTF

v_call: TRBV7-2
clone_size: .
cdr3_length: 14
j_call: TRBJ1-1
cdr3_aa: CASSLAEGNTEAFF

v_call: TRBV20-1
clone_size: few
cdr3_length: 15
j_call: TRBJ2-1
cdr3_aa: CSAIPSGRPYNEQFF

v_call: TRBV29-1
clone_size: .
cdr3_length: 13
j_call: TRBJ2-3
cdr3_aa: CSVVWTSGITQYF

v_call: TRBV3-1
clone_size: many
cdr3_length: 15
j_call: TRBJ2-3
cdr3_aa: CASSPSDRVTDTQYF

v_call: TRBV7-7
clone_size: .
cdr3_length: 16
j_call: TRBJ1-1
cdr3_aa: CASSSIPPGGGTEAFF

v_call: TRBV28
clone_size: .
cdr3_length: 14
j_call: TRBJ2-7
cdr3_aa: CASSFALAYYEQYF

v_call: TRBV12-3/TRBV12-4
clone_size: many
cdr3_length: 14
j_call: TRBJ1-5
cdr3_aa: CASSLQDSNQPQHF

v_call: TRBV3-1
clone_size: .
cdr3_length: 14
j_call: TRBJ2-7
cdr3_aa: CASSQDWLAGEQYF

v_call: TRBV7-2
clone_size: .
cdr3_length: 13
j_call: TRBJ1-1
cdr3_aa: CASQNGWNTEAFF

v_call: TRBV27
clone_size: .
cdr3_length: 14
j_call: TRBJ2-7
cdr3_aa: CASSLRDRGYEQYF

v_call: TRBV4-1
clone_size: .
cdr3_length: 16
j_call: TRBJ1-4
cdr3_aa: CASSQGRQGAGEKLFF

v_call: TRBV9
clone_size: .
cdr3_length: 12
j_call: TRBJ1-2
cdr3_aa: CASSVVEGGYTF

v_call: TRBV20-1
clone_size: .
cdr3_length: 16
j_call: TRBJ2-1
cdr3_aa: CSAGGLAGARLNEQFF

v_call: TRBV4-2
clone_size: .
cdr3_length: 16
j_call: TRBJ2-7
cdr3_aa: CASSQSEARDPYEQYF

v_call: TRBV6-4
clone_size: .
cdr3_length: 11
j_call: TRBJ2-7
cdr3_aa: CASRRVWPQYF

v_call: TRBV20-1
clone_size: few
cdr3_length: 13
j_call: TRBJ2-7
cdr3_aa: CSASPGTHYEQYF

v_call: TRBV4-2
clone_size: .
cdr3_length: 14
j_call: TRBJ2-1
cdr3_aa: CASSQVGTENEQFF

v_call: TRBV6-5
clone_size: .
cdr3_length: 16
j_call: TRBJ2-5
cdr3_aa: CASSYGTSGGGETQYF

v_call: TRBV27
clone_size: once
cdr3_length: 16
j_call: TRBJ2-1
cdr3_aa: CASSSLWRGTIWEQFF

v_call: TRBV3-1
clone_size: .
cdr3_length: 14
j_call: TRBJ1-1
cdr3_aa: CASRVGGPRTEAFF

v_call: TRBV6-5
clone_size: few
cdr3_length: 15
j_call: TRBJ1-6
cdr3_aa: CASSYQGGDNSPLHF

v_call: TRBV6-5
clone_size: .
cdr3_length: 13
j_call: TRBJ1-2
cdr3_aa: CASRSMTGVGYTF

v_call: TRBV6-1
clone_size: .
cdr3_length: 15
j_call: TRBJ2-3
cdr3_aa: CASSEERTGRDTQYF

v_call: TRBV4-1
clone_size: .
cdr3_length: 16
j_call: TRBJ2-6
cdr3_aa: CASSQADRAGANVLTF

v_call: TRBV9
clone_size: .
cdr3_length: 14
j_call: TRBJ2-7
cdr3_aa: CASSTQQRSYEQYF

v_call: TRBV6-2/TRBV6-3
clone_size: .
cdr3_length: 11
j_call: TRBJ2-1
cdr3_aa: CASSYGTGQFF

v_call: TRBV10-3
clone_size: many
cdr3_length: 16
j_call: TRBJ2-3
cdr3_aa: CAITSTTSGSTDTQYF

v_call: TRBV20-1
clone_size: .
cdr3_length: 19
j_call: TRBJ2-1
cdr3_aa: CSAPAELDFVRSSYNEQFF

v_call: TRBV7-8
clone_size: many
cdr3_length: 11
j_call: TRBJ2-3
cdr3_aa: CASTLGNTQYF

v_call: TRBV2
clone_size: .
cdr3_length: 12
j_call: TRBJ2-5
cdr3_aa: CASEADQETQYF

v_call: TRBV6-6
clone_size: .
cdr3_length: 14
j_call: TRBJ1-3
cdr3_aa: CASMEAFSGNTIYF

v_call: TRBV7-9
clone_size: once
cdr3_length: 15
j_call: TRBJ2-1
cdr3_aa: CASSLGTGITNEQFF

v_call: TRBV4-2
clone_size: few
cdr3_length: 14
j_call: TRBJ2-5
cdr3_aa: CASSLAGHPETQYF

v_call: TRBV2
clone_size: few
cdr3_length: 13
j_call: TRBJ2-1
cdr3_aa: CASSEGAVNEQFF

v_call: TRBV6-4
clone_size: many
cdr3_length: 16
j_call: TRBJ2-1
cdr3_aa: CASSDSPRGSYNEQFF

v_call: TRBV6-2/TRBV6-3
clone_size: .
cdr3_length: 15
j_call: TRBJ2-3
cdr3_aa: CASSSWAGSPDTQYF

v_call: TRBV29-1
clone_size: few
cdr3_length: 13
j_call: TRBJ2-1
cdr3_aa: CSVELDVYNEQFF

v_call: TRBV28
clone_size: .
cdr3_length: 15
j_call: TRBJ2-6
cdr3_aa: CASTQAGPGANVLTF

v_call: TRBV5-6
clone_size: few
cdr3_length: 14
j_call: TRBJ2-4
cdr3_aa: CASSFGQKRDIQYF

v_call: TRBV12-3/TRBV12-4
clone_size: few
cdr3_length: 15
j_call: TRBJ2-3
cdr3_aa: CASSPRTGDTDTQYF

v_call: TRBV10-3
clone_size: few
cdr3_length: 14
j_call: TRBJ2-7
cdr3_aa: CAISDVGRAYEQYF

v_call: TRBV4-1
clone_size: .
cdr3_length: 16
j_call: TRBJ1-4
cdr3_aa: CASSRQQGGTNEKLFF

v_call: TRBV4-1
clone_size: .
cdr3_length: 16
j_call: TRBJ2-7
cdr3_aa: CASSQDGTGSFYEQYF

v_call: TRBV11-2
clone_size: .
cdr3_length: 14
j_call: TRBJ1-1
cdr3_aa: CASSPLYGAAEAFF

v_call: TRBV27
clone_size: few
cdr3_length: 14
j_call: TRBJ1-5
cdr3_aa: CASSWTGVYQPQHF

v_call: TRBV29-1
clone_size: few
cdr3_length: 17
j_call: TRBJ2-3
cdr3_aa: CSVEDRMGSSSTDTQYF

v_call: TRBV7-2
clone_size: many
cdr3_length: 13
j_call: TRBJ2-1
cdr3_aa: CASSSGTNNEQFF

v_call: TRBV10-3
clone_size: .
cdr3_length: 15
j_call: TRBJ2-3
cdr3_aa: CAISESSGDTDTQYF